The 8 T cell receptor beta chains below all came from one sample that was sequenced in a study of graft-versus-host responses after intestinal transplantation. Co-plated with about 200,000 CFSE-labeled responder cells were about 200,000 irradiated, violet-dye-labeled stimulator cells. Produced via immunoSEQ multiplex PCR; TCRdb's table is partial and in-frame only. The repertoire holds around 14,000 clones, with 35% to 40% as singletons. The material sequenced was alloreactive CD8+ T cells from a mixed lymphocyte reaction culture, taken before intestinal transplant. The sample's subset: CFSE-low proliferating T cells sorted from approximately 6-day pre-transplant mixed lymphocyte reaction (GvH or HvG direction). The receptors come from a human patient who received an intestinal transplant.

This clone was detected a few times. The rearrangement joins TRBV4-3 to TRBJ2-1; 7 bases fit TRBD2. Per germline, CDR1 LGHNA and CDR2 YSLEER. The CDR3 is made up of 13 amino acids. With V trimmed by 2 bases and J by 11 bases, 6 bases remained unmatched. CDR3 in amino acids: CASSQFRDYQQFF. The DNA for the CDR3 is TGCGCCAGCAGCCAATTCCGGGACTACCAGCAGTTCTTC.

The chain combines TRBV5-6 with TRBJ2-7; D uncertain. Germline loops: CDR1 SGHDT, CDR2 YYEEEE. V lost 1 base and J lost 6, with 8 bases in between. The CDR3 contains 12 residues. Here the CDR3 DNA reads TGTGCCAGCAGCTTGTGGGCCAGCGAGCAGTACTTC. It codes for CASSLWASEQYF. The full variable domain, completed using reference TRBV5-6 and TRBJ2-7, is DAGVTQSPTHLIKTRGQQVTLRCSPKSGHDTVSWYQQALGQGPQFIFQYYEEEERQRGNFPDRFSGHQFPNYSSELNVNALLLGDSALYLCASSLWASEQYFGPGTRLTVT.

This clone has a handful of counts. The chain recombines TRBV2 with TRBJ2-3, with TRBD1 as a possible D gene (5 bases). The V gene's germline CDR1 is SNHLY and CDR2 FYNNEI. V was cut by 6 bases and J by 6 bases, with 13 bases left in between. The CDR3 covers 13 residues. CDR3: CASRYQGADTQYF. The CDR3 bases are TGTGCCAGCAGATATCAGGGTGCGGATACGCAGTATTTT.

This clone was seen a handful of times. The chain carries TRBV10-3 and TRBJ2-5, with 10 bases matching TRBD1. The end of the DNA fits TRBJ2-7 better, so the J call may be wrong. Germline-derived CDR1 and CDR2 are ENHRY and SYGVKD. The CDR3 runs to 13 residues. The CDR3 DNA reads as TGTGCCATCGGGACAGGGGTCTCCTACGAGCAGTACTTC. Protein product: CAIGTGVSYEQYF.

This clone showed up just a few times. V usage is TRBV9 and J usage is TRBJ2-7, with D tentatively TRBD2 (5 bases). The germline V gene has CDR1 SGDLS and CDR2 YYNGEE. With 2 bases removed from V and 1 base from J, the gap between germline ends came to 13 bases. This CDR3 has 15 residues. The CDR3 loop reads CASSVYSSPSYEQYF. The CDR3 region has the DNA TGTGCCAGCAGCGTTTATTCTAGCCCGTCCTACGAGCAGTACTTC. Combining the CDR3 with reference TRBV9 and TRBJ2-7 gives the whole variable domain DSGVTQTPKHLITATGQRVTLRCSPRSGDLSVYWYQQSLDQGLQFLIQYYNGEERAKGNILERFSAQQFPDLHSELNLSSLELGDSALYFCASSVYSSPSYEQYFGPGTRLTVT.

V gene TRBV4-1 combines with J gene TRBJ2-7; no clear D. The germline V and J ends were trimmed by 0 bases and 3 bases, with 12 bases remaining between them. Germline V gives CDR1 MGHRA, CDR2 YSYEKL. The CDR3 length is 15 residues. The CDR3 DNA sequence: TGCGCCAGCAGCCAAGAAAGAGACGGGTTCTACGAGCAGTACTTC. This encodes CASSQERDGFYEQYF.

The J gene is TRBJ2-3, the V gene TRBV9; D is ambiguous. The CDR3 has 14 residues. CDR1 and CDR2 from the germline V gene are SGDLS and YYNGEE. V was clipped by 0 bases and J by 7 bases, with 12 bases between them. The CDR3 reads CASSVVAGANTQYF. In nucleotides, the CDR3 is TGTGCCAGCAGCGTAGTCGCTGGAGCAAATACGCAGTATTTT.

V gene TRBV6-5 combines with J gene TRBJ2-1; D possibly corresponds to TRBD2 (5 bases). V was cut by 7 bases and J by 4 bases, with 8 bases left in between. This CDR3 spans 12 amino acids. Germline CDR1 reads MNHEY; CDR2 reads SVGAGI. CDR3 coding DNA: TGTGCCAGCATCGGAGGATACAATGAGCAGTTCTTC. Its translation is CASIGGYNEQFF.